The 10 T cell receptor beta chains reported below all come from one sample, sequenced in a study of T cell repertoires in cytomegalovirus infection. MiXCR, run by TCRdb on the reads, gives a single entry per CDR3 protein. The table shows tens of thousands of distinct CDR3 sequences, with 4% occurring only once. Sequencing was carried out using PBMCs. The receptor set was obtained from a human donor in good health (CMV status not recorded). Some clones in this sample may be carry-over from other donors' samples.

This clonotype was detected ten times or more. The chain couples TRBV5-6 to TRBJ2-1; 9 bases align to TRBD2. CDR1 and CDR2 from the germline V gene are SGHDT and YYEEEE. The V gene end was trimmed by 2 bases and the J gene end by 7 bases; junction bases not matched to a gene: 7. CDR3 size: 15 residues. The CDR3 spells CASSLWRGGLNEQFF. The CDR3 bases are TGTGCCAGCAGCTTATGGCGGGGGGGCTTGAATGAGCAGTTCTTC.

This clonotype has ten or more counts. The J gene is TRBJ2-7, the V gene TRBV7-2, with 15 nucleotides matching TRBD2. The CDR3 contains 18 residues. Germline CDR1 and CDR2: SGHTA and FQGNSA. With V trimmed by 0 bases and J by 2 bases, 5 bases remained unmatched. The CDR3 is CASSLARTSGRGAYEQYF. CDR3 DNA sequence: TGTGCCAGCAGCTTAGCCCGGACTAGCGGGAGGGGGGCCTACGAGCAGTACTTC.

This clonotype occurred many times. The CDR3 is CASSQIKFYGYTF. The CDR3 DNA follows: TGCGCCAGCAGCCAAATCAAATTCTATGGCTACACCTTC. This chain links TRBV4-1 with TRBJ1-2, with D unresolved. From germline, CDR1 is MGHRA and CDR2 YSYEKL. V lost 2 bases, J lost 4 bases, and 8 bases lay in between. This CDR3 spans 13 amino acids.

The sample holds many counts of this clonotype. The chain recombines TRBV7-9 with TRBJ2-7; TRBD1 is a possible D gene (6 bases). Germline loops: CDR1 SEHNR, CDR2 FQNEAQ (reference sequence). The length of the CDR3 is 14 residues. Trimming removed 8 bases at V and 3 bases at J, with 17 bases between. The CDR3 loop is CASDSSSRGYEQYF. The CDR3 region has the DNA TGTGCCAGCGACTCTTCTTCCAGGGGCTACGAGCAGTACTTC.

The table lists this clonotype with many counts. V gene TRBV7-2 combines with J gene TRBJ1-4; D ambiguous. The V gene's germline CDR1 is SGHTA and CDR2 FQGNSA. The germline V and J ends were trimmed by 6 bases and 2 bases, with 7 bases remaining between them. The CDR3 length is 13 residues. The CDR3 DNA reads TGTGCCAGCAGAGGGAATACTAATGAAAAACTGTTTTTT. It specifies CASRGNTNEKLFF.

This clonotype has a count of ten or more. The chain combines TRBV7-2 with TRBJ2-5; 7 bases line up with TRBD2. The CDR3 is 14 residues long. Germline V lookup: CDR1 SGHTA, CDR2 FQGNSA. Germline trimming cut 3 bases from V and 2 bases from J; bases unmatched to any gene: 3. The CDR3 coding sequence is TGTGCCAGCAGCTTTCGCGGGGGTCAAGAGACCCAGTACTTC. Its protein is CASSFRGGQETQYF.

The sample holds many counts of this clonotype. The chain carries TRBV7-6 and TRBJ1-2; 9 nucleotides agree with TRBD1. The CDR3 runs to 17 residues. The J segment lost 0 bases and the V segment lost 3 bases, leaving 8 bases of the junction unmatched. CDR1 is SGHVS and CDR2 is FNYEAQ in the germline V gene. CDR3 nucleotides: TGTGCCAGCAGCTTCCCCGGGACAGGGATAACTAACTATGGCTACACCTTC. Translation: CASSFPGTGITNYGYTF.

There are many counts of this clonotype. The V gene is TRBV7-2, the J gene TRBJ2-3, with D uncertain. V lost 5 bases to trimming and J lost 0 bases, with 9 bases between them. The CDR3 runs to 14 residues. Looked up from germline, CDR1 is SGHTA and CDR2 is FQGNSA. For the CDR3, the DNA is TGTGCCAGCAGCCAAGGACGAAGCACAGATACGCAGTATTTT. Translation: CASSQGRSTDTQYF.

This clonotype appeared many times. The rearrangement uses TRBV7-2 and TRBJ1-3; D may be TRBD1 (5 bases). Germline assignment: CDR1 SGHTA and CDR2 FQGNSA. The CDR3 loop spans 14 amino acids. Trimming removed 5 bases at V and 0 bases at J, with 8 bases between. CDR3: CASSQRGSGNTIYF. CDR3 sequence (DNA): TGTGCCAGCAGCCAAAGGGGCTCTGGAAACACCATATATTTT.

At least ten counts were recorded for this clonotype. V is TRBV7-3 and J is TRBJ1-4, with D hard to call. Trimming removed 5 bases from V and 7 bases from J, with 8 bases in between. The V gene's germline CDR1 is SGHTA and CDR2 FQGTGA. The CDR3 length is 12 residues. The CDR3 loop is CASSADGEKLFF. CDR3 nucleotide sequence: TGTGCCAGCAGCGCCGACGGTGAAAAACTGTTTTTT.